This entry features one T cell receptor (beta chain) sequence. Antigen specificity is unknown. This specimen belongs to a study of cytomegalovirus exposure and HLA in healthy donors. The overall study: 81% of 398 genotyped donors fell in the Caucasian-associated ancestry cluster.

Both 60 Vbeta primers and 13 Jbeta primers went into the PCR. The repertoire was sequenced with immunoSEQ multiplex PCR; TCRdb's copy has only in-frame clones and lacks some. The sample includes approximately 92,000 clones, roughly 69% seen only once; the top ten take 2.5% to 3%. CDR1 is SGHNT, CDR2 YYREEE, per germline (reference sequence). V dropped 6 bases and J dropped 5; count of bases not matched to a gene: 9. This CDR3 comprises 15 residues. The study's findings and limits: Immune exposure information comprised only CMV serostatus. A list of roughly 180 TCR beta chains associated with cytomegalovirus was given. Earlier findings revealed that most TCR beta V segments proved productive either about 90% or about 30% of the time.

The receptor was derived from a man over 45 in good health and CMV-seronegative. J is TRBJ1-1 and V is TRBV5-4, with 11 bases identical to TRBD1. The sample consisted of PBMCs. This CDR3 reads CASTDPGTGGTEAFF. CDR3 coding DNA: TGTGCCAGCACGGATCCTGGGACAGGGGGGACTGAAGCTTTCTTT.